The next 29 T cell receptor beta chains were all read from a single sample in a study of human T cells and chemical hapten exposure. Stated time point: pre-sensitization, week 0. Treatment of the sample: therapeutic diphenylcyclopropenone sensitization with weekly scalp DPC. Each CDR3 protein is one row after TCRdb ran MiXCR on the RACE reads. The data hold 150,000 to 200,000 distinct CDR3 sequences, with nearly 30% observed a single time. The material sequenced was whole blood, taken in connection with sensitization to the hapten diphenylcyclopropenone (DPC). These receptors were obtained from a woman aged 25 to 39 with alopecia areata. Some clones in this sample may be carry-over from other donors' samples.

The DNA for the CDR3 is TGTGCCAGCAGAGACCTAAATTCACCCCTCCACTTT. Amino acids: CASRDLNSPLHF. The chain employs TRBV6-5 and TRBJ1-6; D unclear. The germline CDR1 and CDR2 sequences are MNHEY and SVGAGI. The V gene lost 6 bases and the J gene lost 7 bases, with 7 bases spanning the gap. CDR3 length equals 12 residues.

Only a few counts were recorded for this clonotype. The chain couples TRBV3-1 to TRBJ2-5; no clear D gene. The length of the CDR3 is 16 residues. Trimming shortened V by 4 bases and J by 1 base, and 16 bases separated the two germline ends. In germline, CDR1 is LGHDT, CDR2 YNNKEL (reference sequence). The chain's CDR3 is CASSRAEATPQETQYF. The CDR3 DNA sequence: TGTGCCAGCAGCCGTGCCGAAGCGACCCCCCAAGAGACCCAGTACTTC.

The chain is built from TRBV2 and TRBJ1-5; D gene ambiguous. Germline-derived CDR1 and CDR2 are SNHLY and FYNNEI. Deletions cut 6 bases from V and 0 bases from J, with 9 bases between. This CDR3 comprises 14 residues. CDR3 sequence (DNA): TGTGCCAGCAGGGCGGATTATAGCAATCAGCCCCAGCATTTT. Its translation is CASRADYSNQPQHF. Drawing the rest from reference TRBV2 and TRBJ1-5, the complete variable domain is EPEVTQTPSHQVTQMGQEVILRCVPISNHLYFYWYRQILGQKVEFLVSFYNNEISEKSEIFDDQFSVERPDGSNFTLKIRSTKLEDSAMYFCASRADYSNQPQHFGDGTRLSIL.

Here the CDR3 reads CATRSNYGYTF. Written as DNA, the CDR3 is TGTGCCACCCGGTCGAACTATGGCTACACCTTC. The chain combines TRBV24-1 with TRBJ1-2, with D unclear. The length of the CDR3 is 11 residues. CDR1 is KGHDR and CDR2 is SFDVKD in the germline V gene. Between the trimmed V and J ends, which lost 9 bases and 2 bases, there was a span of 6 bases.

This clonotype was seen more than once but under ten times. V usage is TRBV29-1 and J usage is TRBJ1-1, with D possibly TRBD1 on 5 matching bases. V was trimmed by 7 bases and J by 0 bases, leaving 12 bases between them. The CDR3 length is 13 residues. Germline V gives CDR1 SQVTM, CDR2 ANQGSEA. The CDR3, as DNA: TGCAGCGGCGGGGGACTCCTGAACACTGAAGCTTTCTTT. It specifies CSGGGLLNTEAFF.

This clonotype was seen ten or more times. The rearrangement uses TRBV28 and TRBJ1-1; 9 positions agree with TRBD1. There are 15 residues in the CDR3. CDR1 and CDR2 from the germline V gene are MDHEN and SYDVKM. Unmatched junction bases numbered 10, after V lost 6 bases and J lost 5 bases. Written as DNA, the CDR3 is TGTGCCAGCAGCTCCTCGGGGACAGGGTGGACTGAAGCTTTCTTT. Translated, it gives CASSSSGTGWTEAFF.

In its sample, this clonotype was seen once. The chain has TRBV29-1 and TRBJ1-2, with D maybe TRBD1 (5 bases). V lost 5 bases to trimming and J lost 4 bases, with 17 bases between them. The V gene's germline CDR1 is SQVTM and CDR2 ANQGSEA. The CDR3 sequence is 14 residues long. The CDR3 here is CSVSDRGPTYGYTF. The CDR3 coding sequence is TGCAGCGTTTCTGACAGAGGCCCGACCTATGGCTACACCTTC.

The table lists this clonotype with a few counts. This chain joins TRBV3-1 and TRBJ1-5; no reliable D call. V gave up 1 base and J gave up 5 bases, with 9 bases separating them. Germline V gene sequence: CDR1 LGHDT, CDR2 YNNKEL (reference sequence). The length of the CDR3 is 14 residues. Written as DNA, the CDR3 is TGTGCCAGCAGCCAAGGTGGTACGGATCAGCCCCAGCATTTT. Translation gives CASSQGGTDQPQHF.

V and J are TRBV10-3 and TRBJ2-3; 10 bases match TRBD2. Germline V gene sequence: CDR1 ENHRY, CDR2 SYGVKD. CDR3 length: 16 residues. Trimming removed 3 bases from V and 4 bases from J; junction bases left unmatched: 7. The CDR3 DNA sequence: TGTGCCATCAGTGACCCGCTAGCGGGAGAATCAGATACGCAGTATTTT. Its translation: CAISDPLAGESDTQYF.

CDR3: CASSYHRDSNTEAFF. The DNA for the CDR3 is TGTGCCAGCAGTTACCACCGGGACAGTAACACTGAAGCTTTCTTT. This chain joins TRBV6-2 or TRBV6-3 and TRBJ1-1; 7 nucleotides match TRBD1. CDR3 size: 15 residues. Germline V gene lookup returns CDR1 MNHEY and CDR2 SVGEGT. The ends lost 2 bases at V and 2 bases at J; junction bases unmatched: 5.

This clonotype was picked up a small number of times. The chain uses TRBV12-3 or TRBV12-4 and TRBJ2-3; unclear D gene. The CDR3 is 12 residues long. The ends were cut back, 5 bases at V and 7 bases at J, with 10 bases in the middle. The CDR3 spells CASSPSGHTQYF. CDR3 DNA: TGTGCCAGCAGTCCGTCGGGTCATACGCAGTATTTT.

This clonotype was detected only a few times. This chain uses TRBV20-1 with TRBJ2-7, with TRBD2 matching over 7 bases. V was clipped by 5 bases and J by 0 bases; unmatched bases: 4. Germline V lookup: CDR1 DFQATT, CDR2 SNEGSKA (reference sequence). The CDR3 sequence is 13 residues long. The chain's CDR3 is CSADRDYSYEQYF. Here the CDR3 DNA reads TGCAGTGCTGACCGGGACTACTCCTACGAGCAGTACTTC.

This clonotype has only a few counts. The chain carries TRBV12-3 or TRBV12-4 and TRBJ1-6; no clear D gene. The V and J ends lost 2 bases and 8 bases respectively, with 10 bases between them. The CDR3 runs 14 residues. The DNA for the CDR3 is TGTGCCAGCAGTTTACGGGGTAGGGATTCACCCCTCCACTTT. Translating it yields CASSLRGRDSPLHF.

The gene calls are TRBV10-3 and TRBJ1-1; 10 bases match TRBD1. CDR3 length: 17 amino acids. Germline assignment: CDR1 ENHRY and CDR2 SYGVKD. V trimming: 4 bases; J trimming: 1 base; junction bases outside the gene matches: 9. The CDR3 spells CAISVHLGQGKNTEAFF. CDR3 nucleotides: TGTGCCATCAGTGTCCACCTGGGACAGGGGAAGAACACTGAAGCTTTCTTT.

The J gene is TRBJ2-3, the V gene TRBV27; TRBD1 or TRBD2 may be the D gene (5 bases each). The V gene lost 0 bases and the J gene lost 1 base, with 11 bases spanning the gap. Germline CDR1 reads MNHEY; CDR2 reads SMNVEV (reference sequence). The CDR3 contains 16 residues. The CDR3 nucleotides are TGTGCCAGCAGTTTATCCCCGGGGCCACGCACAGATACGCAGTATTTT. This translates into CASSLSPGPRTDTQYF.

The CDR3 DNA sequence: TGTGCCAGCAGCCCCTTCCTCGCCCACGAGCAGTACTTC. This sequence encodes CASSPFLAHEQYF. The rearrangement uses TRBV7-2 and TRBJ2-7, with D hard to call. V was cut by 5 bases and J by 5 bases, with 13 bases left in between. Germline-derived CDR1 and CDR2 are SGHTA and FQGNSA. The CDR3 consists of 13 residues.

This clonotype has only a few counts. The chain joins TRBV7-2 to TRBJ2-7, with D possibly matching TRBD2 (6 bases). Germline V gene data show CDR1 as SGHTA and CDR2 as FQGNSA. V was trimmed by 5 bases and J by 3 bases, leaving 11 bases between them. This CDR3 contains 13 residues. The CDR3 sequence: CASSPSTSYEQYF. CDR3 DNA: TGTGCCAGCAGCCCCTCGACTAGCTACGAGCAGTACTTC.

V usage is TRBV20-1 and J usage is TRBJ2-3; 9 bases line up with TRBD2. Unmatched junction bases numbered 7, after V lost 5 bases and J lost 4 bases. CDR3 length equals 14 residues. Germline V gene lookup returns CDR1 DFQATT and CDR2 SNEGSKA (reference sequence). The CDR3 coding sequence is TGCAGTGCTGTAGGGACTAGCTGGGCAGATACGCAGTATTTT. As protein: CSAVGTSWADTQYF.

As for this clonotype: The CDR3 does not end in the conserved phenylalanine or tryptophan, so this is likely a read error. This chain links TRBV11-2 with TRBJ2-5; a weak D match, TRBD1 (6 bases). Trimming took 4 bases from V and 6 from J, leaving 18 bases between them. Germline-derived CDR1 and CDR2 are SGHAT and FQNNGV. The length of the CDR3 is 15 residues. The CDR3 sequence: CASSSHLRQEQTQYS. The CDR3 nucleotides are TGTGCCAGCAGCTCCCATCTTCGACAGGAGCAGACCCAGTACTCC.

V usage is TRBV6-5 and J usage is TRBJ2-7, with D maybe TRBD2 (6 bases). CDR3 length: 17 amino acids. V shed 5 bases and J shed 6 bases, with 26 bases lying between them. Germline V lookup: CDR1 MNHEY, CDR2 SVGAGI. CDR3 loop: CASSRRAGRSTGTEQYF. In DNA, the CDR3 is TGTGCCAGCAGTCGCCGAGCAGGGAGGAGTACCGGTACCGAGCAGTACTTC.

CDR3 bases: TGTGCCAGTAGTATTGGGGCAGGATTTAACTATGGCTACACCTTC. This codes for CASSIGAGFNYGYTF. The chain employs TRBV19 and TRBJ1-2, with D tentatively TRBD1 (5 bases). CDR3 length: 15 amino acids. The V gene's germline CDR1 is LNHDA and CDR2 SQIVND (reference sequence). Trimming cost V 3 bases and J 1 base, with 12 bases left between them.

This clonotype was picked up a small number of times. The V and J genes are TRBV20-1 and TRBJ1-4; possible D gene TRBD1, 6 bases. Trimming cost V 3 bases and J 8 bases, with 16 bases left between them. The CDR3 is 14 residues long. The V gene's germline CDR1 is DFQATT and CDR2 SNEGSKA (reference sequence). The CDR3 bases are TGCAGTGCTAGCCGTACAGGGTTTCAGGAAAAACTGTTTTTT. It encodes CSASRTGFQEKLFF.

Here the CDR3 DNA reads TGTGCCAGCAGGGAGGACCGGGTAAACATTCAGTACTTC. It encodes CASREDRVNIQYF. The chain employs TRBV2 and TRBJ2-4; tentatively, D is TRBD2 (5 bases). V gave up 6 bases and J gave up 6 bases, with 12 bases separating them. CDR1 SNHLY and CDR2 FYNNEI come from the germline V gene. This CDR3 is 13 amino acids long. The variable domain in full, completed from reference TRBV2 and TRBJ2-4, reads EPEVTQTPSHQVTQMGQEVILRCVPISNHLYFYWYRQILGQKVEFLVSFYNNEISEKSEIFDDQFSVERPDGSNFTLKIRSTKLEDSAMYFCASREDRVNIQYFGAGTRLSVL.

This clonotype turned up a few times. This chain joins TRBV29-1 and TRBJ2-1; 7 bases are a match to TRBD1. V gave up 1 base and J gave up 6 bases; unmatched junction bases: 9. The CDR3 is 15 amino acids. The germline V gene encodes CDR1 SQVTM and CDR2 ANQGSEA. The CDR3 sequence: CSVEGGPGGPNEQFF. The CDR3 DNA reads as TGCAGCGTTGAAGGGGGGCCAGGGGGTCCCAATGAGCAGTTCTTC.

This clonotype showed up just a few times. This sequence joins TRBV12-3 or TRBV12-4 and TRBJ1-2; D is possibly TRBD1 (6 bases). The CDR3 spans 16 residues. V lost 7 bases and J 0 bases, leaving 18 bases between the germline ends. CDR3 sequence: CASNLGASTSNYGYTF. The CDR3 nucleotides read TGTGCCAGCAATCTGGGGGCATCTACTTCTAACTATGGCTACACCTTC.

This chain links TRBV7-9 with TRBJ2-7; perhaps TRBD1 as D (5 bases). The V gene lost 2 bases and the J gene lost 5 bases, with 7 bases spanning the gap. The germline gives CDR1 SEHNR, CDR2 FQNEAQ (reference sequence). The CDR3 sequence is 12 residues long. The CDR3 DNA reads TGTGCCAGCAGCTTAACCAGGGACGAGCAGTACTTC. It specifies CASSLTRDEQYF.

This clonotype was seen a few times. This chain's CDR3 is CASSVDPQDYGYTF. Written as DNA, the CDR3 is TGTGCCAGCAGCGTAGACCCCCAGGACTATGGCTACACCTTC. The chain is built from TRBV9 and TRBJ1-2; D ambiguous. The V gene lost 0 bases and the J gene lost 3 bases, with 9 bases spanning the gap. The CDR3 is 14 amino acids. Germline lookup yields CDR1 SGDLS and CDR2 YYNGEE.

The rearrangement links TRBV7-2 to TRBJ2-1; no definite D call. Trimming cost V 2 bases and J 2 bases, with 7 bases left between them. Per germline, CDR1 SGHTA and CDR2 FQGNSA. The CDR3 sequence is 14 residues long. CDR3 sequence (DNA): TGTGCCAGCAGCTTATTCTACCCCTACAATGAGCAGTTCTTC. Translating gives CASSLFYPYNEQFF.

This chain joins TRBV6-5 and TRBJ1-5; maybe TRBD1 (6 bases). This CDR3 has 14 residues. CDR1 MNHEY and CDR2 SVGAGI come from the germline V gene. Trimming cost V 0 bases and J 5 bases, with 8 bases left between them. CDR3 region: CASSYSYRDQPQHF. The CDR3 DNA sequence: TGTGCCAGCAGTTACTCCTACAGGGATCAGCCCCAGCATTTT.